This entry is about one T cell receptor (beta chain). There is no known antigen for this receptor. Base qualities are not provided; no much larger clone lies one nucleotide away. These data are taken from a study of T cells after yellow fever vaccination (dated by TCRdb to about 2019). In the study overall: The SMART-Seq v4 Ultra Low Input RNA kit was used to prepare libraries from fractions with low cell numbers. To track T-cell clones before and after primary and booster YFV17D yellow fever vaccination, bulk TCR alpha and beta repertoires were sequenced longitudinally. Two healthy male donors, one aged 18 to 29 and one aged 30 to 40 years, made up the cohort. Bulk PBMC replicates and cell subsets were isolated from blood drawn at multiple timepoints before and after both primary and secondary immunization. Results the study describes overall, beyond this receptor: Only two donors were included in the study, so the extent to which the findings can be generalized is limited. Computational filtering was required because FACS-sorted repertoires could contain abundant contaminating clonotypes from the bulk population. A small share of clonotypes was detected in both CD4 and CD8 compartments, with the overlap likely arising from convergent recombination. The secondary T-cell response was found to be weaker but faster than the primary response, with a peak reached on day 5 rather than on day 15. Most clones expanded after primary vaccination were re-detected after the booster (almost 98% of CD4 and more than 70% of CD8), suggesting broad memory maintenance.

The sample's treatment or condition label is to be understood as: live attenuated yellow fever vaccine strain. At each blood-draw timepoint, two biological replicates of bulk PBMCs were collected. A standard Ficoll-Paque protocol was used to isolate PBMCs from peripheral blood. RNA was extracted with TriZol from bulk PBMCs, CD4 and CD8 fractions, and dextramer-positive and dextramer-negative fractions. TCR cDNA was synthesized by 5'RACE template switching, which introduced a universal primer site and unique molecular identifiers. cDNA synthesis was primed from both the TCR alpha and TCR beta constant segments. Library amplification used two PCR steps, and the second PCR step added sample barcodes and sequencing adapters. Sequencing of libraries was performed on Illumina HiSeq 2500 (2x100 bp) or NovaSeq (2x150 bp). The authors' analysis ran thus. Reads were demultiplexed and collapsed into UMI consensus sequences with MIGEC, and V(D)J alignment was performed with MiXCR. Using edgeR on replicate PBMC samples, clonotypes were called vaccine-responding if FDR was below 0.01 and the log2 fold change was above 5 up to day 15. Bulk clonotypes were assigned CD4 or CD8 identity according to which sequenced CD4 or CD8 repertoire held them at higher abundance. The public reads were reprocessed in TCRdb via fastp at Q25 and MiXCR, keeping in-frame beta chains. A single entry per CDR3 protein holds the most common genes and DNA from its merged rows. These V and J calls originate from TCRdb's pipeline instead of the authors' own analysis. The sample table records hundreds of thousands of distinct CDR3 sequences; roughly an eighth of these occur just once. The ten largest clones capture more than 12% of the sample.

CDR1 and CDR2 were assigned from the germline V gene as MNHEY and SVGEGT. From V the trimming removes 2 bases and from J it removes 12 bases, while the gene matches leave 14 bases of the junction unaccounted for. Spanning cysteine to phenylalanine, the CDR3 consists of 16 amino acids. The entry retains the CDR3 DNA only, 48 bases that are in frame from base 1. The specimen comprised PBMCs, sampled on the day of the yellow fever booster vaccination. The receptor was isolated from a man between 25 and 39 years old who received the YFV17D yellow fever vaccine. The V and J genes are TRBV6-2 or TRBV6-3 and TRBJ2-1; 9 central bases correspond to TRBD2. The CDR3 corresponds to CASSYPAGTSRRGQFF. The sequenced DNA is TGTGCCAGCAGTTACCCAGCCGGGACTAGCAGACGGGGGCAGTTCTTC.